This TCR beta chain is from a study of read filtering for tumor transcriptome and immune sequencing. Trimming at V came to 5 bases and at J to 5 bases, leaving 6 bases not matched to a gene. Germline CDR1 and CDR2: DFQATT and SNEGSKA (reference sequence). This CDR3 has 13 residues. From about 0.4 ug of RNA, a library with molecular barcoded alpha/delta and beta/gamma adaptors was made. TCRdb re-called the reads through MiXCR, storing one row per CDR3 protein. The profile shows approximately 2,500 distinct CDR3 sequences, 65% of them singletons. The source is a donor at least 40 years old with multiple myeloma. This table probably holds off-target reads from a library built for another chain. The specimen sequenced was a population of CD138-negative cells sorted from bone marrow. The J gene is TRBJ2-5, the V gene TRBV20-1, with TRBD1 identical over 9 bases. The CDR3, as DNA: TGCAGTGCTCCTCGGACAGGGGCGGAGACCCAGTACTTC. This codes for CSAPRTGAETQYF.